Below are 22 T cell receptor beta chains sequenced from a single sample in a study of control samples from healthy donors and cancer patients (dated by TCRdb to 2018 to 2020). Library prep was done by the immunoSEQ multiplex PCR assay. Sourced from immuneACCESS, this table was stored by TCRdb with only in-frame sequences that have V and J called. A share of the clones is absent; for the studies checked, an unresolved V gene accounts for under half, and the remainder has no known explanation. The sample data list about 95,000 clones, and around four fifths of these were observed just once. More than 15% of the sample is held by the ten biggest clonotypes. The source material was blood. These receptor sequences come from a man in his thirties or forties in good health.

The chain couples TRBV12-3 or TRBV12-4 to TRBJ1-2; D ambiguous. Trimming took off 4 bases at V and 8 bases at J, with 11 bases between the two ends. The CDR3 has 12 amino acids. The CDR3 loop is CASSWEGRGYTF. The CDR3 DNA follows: TGTGCCAGCAGTTGGGAGGGTCGGGGCTACACCTTC.

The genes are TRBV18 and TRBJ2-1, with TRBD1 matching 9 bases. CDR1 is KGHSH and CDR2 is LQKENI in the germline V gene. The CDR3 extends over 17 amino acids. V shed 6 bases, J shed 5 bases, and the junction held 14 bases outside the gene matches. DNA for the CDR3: TGTGCCAGCTCCTCAGGGGGTCCCGGGACAGGGAACAATGAGCAGTTCTTC. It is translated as CASSSGGPGTGNNEQFF.

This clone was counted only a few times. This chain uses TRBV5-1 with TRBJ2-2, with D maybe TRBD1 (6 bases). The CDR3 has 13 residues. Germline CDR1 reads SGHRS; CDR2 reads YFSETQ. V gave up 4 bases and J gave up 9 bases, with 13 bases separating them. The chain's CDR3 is CASSSQRGWELFF. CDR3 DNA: TGCGCCAGCAGCAGCCAGAGGGGGTGGGAGCTGTTTTTT.

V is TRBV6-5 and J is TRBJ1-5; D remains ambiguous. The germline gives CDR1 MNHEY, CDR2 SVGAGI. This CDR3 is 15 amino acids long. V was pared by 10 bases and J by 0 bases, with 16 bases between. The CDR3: CATKLPGDSNQPQHF. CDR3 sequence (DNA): TGTGCCACTAAACTGCCCGGAGATAGCAATCAGCCCCAGCATTTT.

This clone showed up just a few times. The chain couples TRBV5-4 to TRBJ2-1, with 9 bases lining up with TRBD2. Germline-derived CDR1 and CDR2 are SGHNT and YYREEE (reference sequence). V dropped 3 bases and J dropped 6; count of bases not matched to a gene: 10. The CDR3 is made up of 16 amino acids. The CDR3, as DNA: TGTGCCAGCAGCTCTGCGGGGGGGAGGAAAGGCAATGAGCAGTTCTTC. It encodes CASSSAGGRKGNEQFF.

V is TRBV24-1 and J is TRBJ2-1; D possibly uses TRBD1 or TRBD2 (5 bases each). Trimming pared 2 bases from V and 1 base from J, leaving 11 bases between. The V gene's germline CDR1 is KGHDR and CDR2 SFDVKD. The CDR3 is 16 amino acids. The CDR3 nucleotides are TGTGCCACCAGTGATTCTGGGGGAAGGTCCTACAATGAGCAGTTCTTC. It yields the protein CATSDSGGRSYNEQFF.

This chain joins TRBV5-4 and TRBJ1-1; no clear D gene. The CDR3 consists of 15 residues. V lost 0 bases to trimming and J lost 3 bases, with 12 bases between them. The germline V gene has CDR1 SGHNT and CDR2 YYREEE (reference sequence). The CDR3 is CASSLGRDRYTEAFF. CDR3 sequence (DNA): TGTGCCAGCAGCTTGGGAAGGGATCGGTACACTGAAGCTTTCTTT.

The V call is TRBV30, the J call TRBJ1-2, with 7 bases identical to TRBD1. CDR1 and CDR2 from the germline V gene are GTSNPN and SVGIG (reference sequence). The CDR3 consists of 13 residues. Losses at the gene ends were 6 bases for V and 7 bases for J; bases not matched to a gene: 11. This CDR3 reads CACRQGGKGGYTF. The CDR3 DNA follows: TGTGCCTGTCGACAGGGCGGTAAGGGTGGCTACACCTTC.

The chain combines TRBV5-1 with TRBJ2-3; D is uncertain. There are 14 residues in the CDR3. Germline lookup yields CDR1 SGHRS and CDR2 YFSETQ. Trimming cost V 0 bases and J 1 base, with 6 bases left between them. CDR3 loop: CASSLVPGTDTQYF. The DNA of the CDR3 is TGCGCCAGCAGCTTGGTGCCGGGCACAGATACGCAGTATTTT. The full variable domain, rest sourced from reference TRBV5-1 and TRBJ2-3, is KAGVTQTPRYLIKTRGQQVTLSCSPISGHRSVSWYQQTPGQGLQFLFEYFSETQRNKGNFPGRFSGRQFSNSRSEMNVSTLELGDSALYLCASSLVPGTDTQYFGPGTRLTVL.

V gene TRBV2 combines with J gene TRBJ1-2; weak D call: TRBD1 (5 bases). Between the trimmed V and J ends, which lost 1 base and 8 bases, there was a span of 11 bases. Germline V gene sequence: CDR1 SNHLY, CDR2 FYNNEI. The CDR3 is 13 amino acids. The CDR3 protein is CASSEGYGGGYTF. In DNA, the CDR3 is TGTGCCAGCAGTGAAGGCTATGGGGGGGGCTACACCTTC. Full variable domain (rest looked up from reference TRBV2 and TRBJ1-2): EPEVTQTPSHQVTQMGQEVILRCVPISNHLYFYWYRQILGQKVEFLVSFYNNEISEKSEIFDDQFSVERPDGSNFTLKIRSTKLEDSAMYFCASSEGYGGGYTFGSGTRLTVV.

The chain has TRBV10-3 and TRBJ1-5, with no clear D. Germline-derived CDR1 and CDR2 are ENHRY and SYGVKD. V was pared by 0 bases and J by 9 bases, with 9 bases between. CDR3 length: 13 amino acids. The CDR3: CAISESMERPQHF. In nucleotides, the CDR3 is TGTGCCATCAGTGAGTCGATGGAGCGGCCCCAGCATTTT.

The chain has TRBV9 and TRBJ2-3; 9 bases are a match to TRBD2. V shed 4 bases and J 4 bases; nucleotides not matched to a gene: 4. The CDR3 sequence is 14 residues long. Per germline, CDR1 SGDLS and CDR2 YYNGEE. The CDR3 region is CASSRGGAADTQYF. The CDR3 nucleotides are TGTGCCAGCAGCCGCGGGGGGGCTGCAGATACGCAGTATTTT. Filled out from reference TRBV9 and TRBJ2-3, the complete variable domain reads DSGVTQTPKHLITATGQRVTLRCSPRSGDLSVYWYQQSLDQGLQFLIQYYNGEERAKGNILERFSAQQFPDLHSELNLSSLELGDSALYFCASSRGGAADTQYFGPGTRLTVL.

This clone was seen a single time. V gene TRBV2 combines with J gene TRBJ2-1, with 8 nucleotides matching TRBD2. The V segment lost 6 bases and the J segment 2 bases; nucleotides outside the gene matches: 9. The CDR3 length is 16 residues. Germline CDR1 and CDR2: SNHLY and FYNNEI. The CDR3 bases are TGTGCCAGCAGCCCCAGGCGGGGGGCCACCTACAATGAGCAGTTCTTC. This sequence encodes CASSPRRGATYNEQFF.

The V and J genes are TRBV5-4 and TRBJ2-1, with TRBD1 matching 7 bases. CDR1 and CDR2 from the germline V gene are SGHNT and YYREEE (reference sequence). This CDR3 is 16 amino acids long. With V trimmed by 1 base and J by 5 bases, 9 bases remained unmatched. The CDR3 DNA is TGTGCCAGCAGCTTGTATCAGGGGGTATTAGACAATGAGCAGTTCTTC. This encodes CASSLYQGVLDNEQFF.

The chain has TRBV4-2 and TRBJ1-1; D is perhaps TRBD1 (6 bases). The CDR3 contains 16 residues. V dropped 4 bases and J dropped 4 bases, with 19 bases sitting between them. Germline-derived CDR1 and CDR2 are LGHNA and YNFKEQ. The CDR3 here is CASSRPDTGIGTEAFF. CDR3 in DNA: TGTGCCAGCAGCCGCCCGGACACAGGGATAGGCACTGAAGCTTTCTTT.

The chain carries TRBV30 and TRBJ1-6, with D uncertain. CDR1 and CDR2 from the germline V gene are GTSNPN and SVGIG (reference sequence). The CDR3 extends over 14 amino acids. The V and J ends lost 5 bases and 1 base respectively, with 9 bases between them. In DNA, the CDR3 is TGTGCCTGGCGCGTCGGGTCCTATAATTCACCCCTCCACTTT. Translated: CAWRVGSYNSPLHF. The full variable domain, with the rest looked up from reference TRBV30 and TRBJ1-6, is SQTIHQWPATLVQPVGSPLSLECTVEGTSNPNLYWYRQAAGRGLQLLFYSVGIGQISSEVPQNLSASRPQDRQFILSSKKLLLSDSGFYLCAWRVGSYNSPLHFGNGTRLTVT.

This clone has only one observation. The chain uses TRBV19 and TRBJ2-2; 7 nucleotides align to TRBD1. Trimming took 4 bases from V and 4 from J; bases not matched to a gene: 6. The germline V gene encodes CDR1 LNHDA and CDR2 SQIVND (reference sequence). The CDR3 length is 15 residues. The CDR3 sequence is CASSRIQGSTGELFF. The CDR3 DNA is TGTGCCAGTAGTAGAATACAGGGGAGCACCGGGGAGCTGTTTTTT.

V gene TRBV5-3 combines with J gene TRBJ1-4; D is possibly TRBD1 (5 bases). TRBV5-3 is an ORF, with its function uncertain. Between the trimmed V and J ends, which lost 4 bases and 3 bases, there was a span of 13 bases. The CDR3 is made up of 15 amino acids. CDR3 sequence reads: CARSPEGSANEKLFF. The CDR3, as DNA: TGTGCCAGAAGCCCGGAGGGGTCAGCTAATGAAAAACTGTTTTTT.

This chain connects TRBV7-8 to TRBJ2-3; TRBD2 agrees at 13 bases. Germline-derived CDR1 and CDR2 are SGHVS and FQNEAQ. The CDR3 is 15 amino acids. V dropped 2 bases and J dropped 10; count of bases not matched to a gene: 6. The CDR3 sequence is CASSLITSGGAAQYF. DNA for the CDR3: TGTGCCAGCAGCTTAATTACTAGCGGGGGGGCCGCGCAGTATTTT.

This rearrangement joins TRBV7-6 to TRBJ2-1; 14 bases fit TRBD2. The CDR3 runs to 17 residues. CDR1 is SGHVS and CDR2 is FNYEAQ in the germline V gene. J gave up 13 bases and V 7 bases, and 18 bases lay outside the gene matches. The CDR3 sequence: CASTKGQGPGLAGEQFF. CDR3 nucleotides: TGTGCCAGCACTAAGGGCCAGGGGCCGGGACTAGCGGGGGAACAGTTCTTC.

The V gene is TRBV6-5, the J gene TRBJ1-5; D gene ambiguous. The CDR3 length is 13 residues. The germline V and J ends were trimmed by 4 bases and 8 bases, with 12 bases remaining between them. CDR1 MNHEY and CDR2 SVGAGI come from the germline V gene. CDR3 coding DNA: TGTGCCAGCAGTTCCCGGCCAAGGGAGCCCCAGCATTTT. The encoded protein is CASSSRPREPQHF.

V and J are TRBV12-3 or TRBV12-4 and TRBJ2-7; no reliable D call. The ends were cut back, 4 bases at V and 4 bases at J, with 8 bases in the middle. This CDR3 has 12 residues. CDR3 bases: TGTGCCAGCAGTTCCTGGGGTTACGAGCAGTACTTC. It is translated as CASSSWGYEQYF.